This T cell receptor beta chain stems from a study of T and B cells in COVID-19 patients. TRB rearrangements were amplified by multiplex PCR with BIOMED2 TRB-A/B primers. TCRdb analysed the multiplex PCR reads with MiXCR anew, one entry per CDR3 protein. The repertoire holds 6,000 or so distinct CDR3 sequences, with around 34% as singletons. General observations from the study: Highly clonal in active COVID-19, TRB repertoires exceeded healthy-donor diversity and richness at recovery. Few blood samples existed from mildly ill patients during symptoms or early in severe cases.

TRB was amplified from about 240-490 ng of blood genomic DNA. Turning to this clonotype: Its antigen is not known.

This receptor was obtained from a human donor with active COVID-19. The sequenced material came from blood.

The CDR3 reads CASSPEGRGRSPLHF. The CDR3, as DNA: TGTGCCAGCTCACCGGAGGGCAGGGGTAGGTCACCCCTCCACTTT. The chain couples TRBV18 to TRBJ1-6, with D tentatively TRBD1 (6 bases). The CDR3 covers 15 residues. CDR1 and CDR2 from the germline V gene are KGHSH and LQKENI. V gave up 3 bases and J gave up 10 bases, with 16 bases separating them.